The 29 T cell receptor beta chains below come from one sample, sequenced in a study of cytomegalovirus exposure and HLA in healthy donors. The PCR contained 60 Vbeta and 13 Jbeta primers. The repertoire was sequenced with immunoSEQ multiplex PCR; TCRdb's copy has only in-frame clones and lacks some. The profile shows nearly 100,000 clones, more than 70% of them singletons. Material for sequencing was PBMCs. Source of these receptors: a woman aged 60-75 years in good health and CMV-seropositive.

V gene TRBV28 combines with J gene TRBJ2-7; TRBD1 agrees at 7 bases. The CDR3 spans 13 residues. Trimming took 5 bases from V and 6 from J; bases not matched to a gene: 7. The germline V gene encodes CDR1 MDHEN and CDR2 SYDVKM. The CDR3 region has the DNA TGTGCCAGCAGTCCAACAGGGGTCGGCGAGCAGTACTTC. This translates into CASSPTGVGEQYF.

The chain combines TRBV5-4 with TRBJ1-4; no clear D. The germline CDR1 and CDR2 sequences are SGHNT and YYREEE (reference sequence). The V gene lost 6 bases and the J gene lost 1 base, with 10 bases spanning the gap. This CDR3 has 14 amino acids. The CDR3 bases are TGTGCCAGCACCCGAGCGGGAACTAATGAAAAACTGTTTTTT. This gives the protein CASTRAGTNEKLFF.

The chain joins TRBV4-1 to TRBJ1-2; 10 positions match TRBD1. This CDR3 comprises 16 residues. V lost 4 bases and J lost 8; bases outside the gene matches: 13. From germline, CDR1 is MGHRA and CDR2 YSYEKL. CDR3 protein: CASSLPGQGKSEGYTF. In nucleotides, the CDR3 is TGCGCCAGCAGCCTACCGGGACAGGGGAAATCAGAGGGCTACACCTTC.

The gene calls are TRBV4-2 and TRBJ2-1, with 7 bases matching TRBD1. CDR1 is LGHNA and CDR2 is YNFKEQ in the germline V gene. J lost 6 bases, V lost 2 bases, and 7 bases had no gene match. This CDR3 region has 15 residues. CDR3 loop: CASSQLPGQSNEQFF. The CDR3 DNA follows: TGTGCCAGCAGCCAACTACCGGGACAGAGCAATGAGCAGTTCTTC.

The chain joins TRBV5-4 to TRBJ2-3; 12 positions agree with TRBD2. Germline lookup yields CDR1 SGHNT and CDR2 YYREEE (reference sequence). This CDR3 has 16 amino acids. V shed 4 bases and J 4 bases; nucleotides not matched to a gene: 7. The CDR3 is CASSPGLAGGADTQYF. CDR3 in DNA: TGTGCCAGCAGCCCCGGGCTAGCGGGAGGGGCAGATACGCAGTATTTT. Supplemented by reference TRBV5-4 and TRBJ2-3, the full variable domain reads ETGVTQSPTHLIKTRGQQVTLRCSSQSGHNTVSWYQQALGQGPQFIFQYYREEENGRGNFPPRFSGLQFPNYSSELNVNALELDDSALYLCASSPGLAGGADTQYFGPGTRLTVL.

This clone has a single count. The CDR3 here is CSAEDRETTYEQYF. The CDR3 nucleotides are TGCAGCGCAGAGGACAGGGAGACCACCTACGAGCAGTACTTC. This chain joins TRBV29-1 and TRBJ2-7, with 8 bases that match TRBD1. Germline V gene sequence: CDR1 SQVTM, CDR2 ANQGSEA. This CDR3 spans 14 amino acids. The J segment lost 2 bases and the V segment lost 7 bases, leaving 10 bases of the junction unmatched.

This clone has only a few counts. This sequence joins TRBV5-1 and TRBJ1-1; the D gene is possibly TRBD1 (5 bases). The CDR3 is 13 residues long. Germline V gene lookup returns CDR1 SGHRS and CDR2 YFSETQ. Trimming took 0 bases from V and 5 from J, leaving 8 bases between them. In DNA, the CDR3 is TGCGCCAGCAGCTTGGAAGGGGTTACTGAAGCTTTCTTT. This translates into CASSLEGVTEAFF.

In its sample, this clone was seen once. The chain links TRBV6-6 to TRBJ1-1; 9 bases are a match to TRBD1. The CDR3 sequence is 16 residues long. Germline CDR1 reads MNHNY; CDR2 reads SVGAGI (reference sequence). The ends lost 2 bases at V and 3 bases at J; junction bases unmatched: 7. This chain's CDR3 is CASSYTTGGADTEAFF. For the CDR3, the DNA is TGTGCCAGCAGTTACACTACAGGGGGCGCGGACACTGAAGCTTTCTTT.

V usage is TRBV25-1 and J usage is TRBJ2-1; 7 nucleotides align to TRBD1. This CDR3 has 13 amino acids. J lost 10 bases, V lost 7 bases, and 10 bases had no gene match. Germline-derived CDR1 and CDR2 are MGHDK and SYGVNS. CDR3 sequence: CASTRTGPGEQFF. CDR3 in DNA: TGTGCCAGCACCAGGACAGGACCCGGGGAGCAGTTCTTC.

The chain combines TRBV5-1 with TRBJ2-7; D possibly corresponds to TRBD2 (6 bases). The ends were cut back, 0 bases at V and 6 bases at J, with 22 bases in the middle. The germline V gene has CDR1 SGHRS and CDR2 YFSETQ. This CDR3 comprises 17 residues. The CDR3 DNA reads as TGCGCCAGCAGCTTGGCAGTACAGCGGAGGGGTCCAAGCGAGCAGTACTTC. Its protein product is CASSLAVQRRGPSEQYF.

The chain uses TRBV10-3 and TRBJ2-3, with TRBD2 as a possible D gene (7 bases). The CDR3 spans 13 residues. V lost 10 bases and J lost 5, with 16 bases in between. Germline V gene sequence: CDR1 ENHRY, CDR2 SYGVKD. CDR3 region: CASGGVLGDTQYF. Here the CDR3 DNA reads TGTGCCAGCGGGGGCGTATTAGGAGATACGCAGTATTTT.

The chain recombines TRBV6-5 with TRBJ2-6; TRBD1 might be the D (6 bases). CDR3 size: 14 residues. V was shortened by 10 bases and J by 2 bases, with 12 bases between the two germline ends. The germline V gene has CDR1 MNHEY and CDR2 SVGAGI. This CDR3 is CATEQGTGANVLTF. The CDR3 DNA follows: TGTGCCACTGAACAGGGAACTGGGGCCAACGTCCTGACTTTC.

The chain recombines TRBV6-5 with TRBJ1-5, with D perhaps TRBD1 (5 bases). Germline V CDR1 and CDR2: MNHEY, SVGAGI. Trimming pared 6 bases from V and 3 bases from J, leaving 12 bases between. CDR3 length: 14 residues. The CDR3 reads CASRRGGVNQPQHF. The CDR3 DNA reads as TGTGCCAGCAGACGGGGAGGGGTCAATCAGCCCCAGCATTTT.

V and J are TRBV7-3 and TRBJ2-1, with 8 nucleotides matching TRBD2. With 4 bases clipped from V and 5 bases from J, the junction kept 13 bases outside the gene matches. Germline V lookup: CDR1 SGHTA, CDR2 FQGTGA. CDR3 length: 17 residues. The CDR3 DNA is TGTGCCAGCAGCTCTGCCCCTACTAGCGGCCAACACAATGAGCAGTTCTTC. Translating gives CASSSAPTSGQHNEQFF.

The CDR3 nucleotides read TGTGCCAGCAGTTACTCGATTAGCGGGAGGATCAACGAGCAGTACTTC. Protein: CASSYSISGRINEQYF. This chain links TRBV6-6 with TRBJ2-7; TRBD2 matches 10 bases. From germline, CDR1 is MNHNY and CDR2 SVGAGI (reference sequence). This CDR3 is built from 16 residues. Losses at the gene ends were 0 bases for V and 5 bases for J; bases not matched to a gene: 7.

The V gene is TRBV11-2, the J gene TRBJ2-2; 8 bases line up with TRBD1. The CDR3 is made up of 17 amino acids. The J segment lost 2 bases and the V segment lost 5 bases, leaving 10 bases of the junction unmatched. Germline CDR1 SGHAT, CDR2 FQNNGV. CDR3 nucleotide sequence: TGTGCCAGCAGCCCCCGGTCAGGGGGCCGCAACACCGGGGAGCTGTTTTTT. Translation gives CASSPRSGGRNTGELFF.

This clone was counted between two and nine times. The J gene is TRBJ2-7, the V gene TRBV6-1, with a possible D match to TRBD2 (5 bases). This CDR3 has 15 amino acids. Per germline, CDR1 MNHNS and CDR2 SASEGT. Trimming shortened V by 0 bases and J by 5 bases, and 14 bases separated the two germline ends. This CDR3 reads CASSEAAGGVDEQYF. In nucleotides, the CDR3 is TGTGCCAGCAGTGAAGCGGCTGGAGGCGTCGACGAGCAGTACTTC.

The CDR3 reads CSGHGVGEQYF. The CDR3 DNA sequence: TGCAGTGGGCACGGGGTTGGCGAGCAGTACTTC. The chain has TRBV20-1 and TRBJ2-7; D is possibly TRBD2 (5 bases). Germline V gene sequence: CDR1 DFQATT, CDR2 SNEGSKA (reference sequence). This CDR3 has 11 residues. Between the trimmed V and J ends, which lost 7 bases and 6 bases, there was a span of 13 bases.

V and J are TRBV6-5 and TRBJ2-2; D is unresolved. The CDR3 consists of 13 residues. Germline V gene lookup returns CDR1 MNHEY and CDR2 SVGAGI. V lost 8 bases, J lost 5 bases, and 12 bases lay in between. In DNA, the CDR3 is TGTGCCAGCTGGAACCCGAGGACCGGGGAGCTGTTTTTT. Amino acid sequence: CASWNPRTGELFF.

The chain uses TRBV28 and TRBJ2-7, with 11 bases that match TRBD1. In germline, CDR1 is MDHEN, CDR2 SYDVKM. The ends lost 7 bases at V and 3 bases at J; junction bases unmatched: 2. This CDR3 contains 13 residues. CDR3 nucleotide sequence: TGTGCCAGCATGGGGACAGGGGGCTACGAGCAGTACTTC. Protein sequence: CASMGTGGYEQYF.

The chain uses TRBV4-2 and TRBJ2-7, with 8 nucleotides matching TRBD2. CDR1 and CDR2 (germline): LGHNA, YNFKEQ. The V gene end was trimmed by 2 bases and the J gene end by 7 bases; junction bases not matched to a gene: 10. The CDR3 extends over 15 amino acids. The CDR3 nucleotides read TGTGCCAGCAGCCAATCACTTCAGGGCGGGAGGGAGCAGTACTTC. This gives the protein CASSQSLQGGREQYF.

The chain couples TRBV30 to TRBJ1-3; D call uncertain. The CDR3 consists of 13 residues. Germline V lookup: CDR1 GTSNPN, CDR2 SVGIG (reference sequence). V was trimmed by 7 bases and J by 4 bases, leaving 14 bases between them. CDR3 protein: CAFHTASGNTIYF. The CDR3 bases are TGTGCCTTCCATACAGCCTCAGGAAACACCATATATTTT.

The chain's CDR3 is CASTERLNTGELFF. DNA for the CDR3: TGTGCCAGTACGGAGCGACTGAACACCGGGGAGCTGTTTTTT. The chain joins TRBV19 to TRBJ2-2; D remains ambiguous. The CDR3 runs 14 residues. The V gene's germline CDR1 is LNHDA and CDR2 SQIVND (reference sequence). Trimming removed 7 bases from V and 1 base from J, with 10 bases in between.

This sequence joins TRBV21-1 and TRBJ1-1; the table names TRBD1, a call not compared with the DNA. TRBV21-1 is labeled a pseudogene. This CDR3 is 20 amino acids long. This CDR3 reads CASSKGVEKGRQGKNTEAFF. CDR3 nucleotide sequence: TGTGCCAGCAGCAAAGGGGTTGAGAAAGGCCGACAGGGGAAGAACACTGAAGCTTTCTTT.

The chain recombines TRBV27 with TRBJ1-4, with 9 bases matching TRBD1. Trimming cost V 4 bases and J 1 base; bases outside gene matches: 7. The CDR3 is made up of 17 amino acids. Germline-derived CDR1 and CDR2 are MNHEY and SMNVEV (reference sequence). The CDR3 is CASSSIQGAITNEKLFF. The CDR3 DNA follows: TGTGCCAGCAGTTCAATACAGGGGGCGATAACTAATGAAAAACTGTTTTTT.

The rearrangement joins TRBV27 to TRBJ2-1; TRBD2 agrees at 15 bases. With 0 bases clipped from V and 3 bases from J, the junction kept 12 bases outside the gene matches. Germline CDR1 is MNHEY and CDR2 is SMNVEV (reference sequence). CDR3 length: 21 amino acids. Here the CDR3 DNA reads TGTGCCAGCAGTTTATCGTTTGGACTAGCGGGAGGGCCCTCTGGCTACAATGAGCAGTTCTTC. It specifies CASSLSFGLAGGPSGYNEQFF.

The rearrangement joins TRBV18 to TRBJ1-5; D unclear. Germline V gene sequence: CDR1 KGHSH, CDR2 LQKENI. The CDR3 is 13 amino acids. The germline V and J ends were trimmed by 3 bases and 0 bases, with 3 bases remaining between them. The DNA for the CDR3 is TGTGCCAGCTCACCCAATAGCAATCAGCCCCAGCATTTT. Encoded protein: CASSPNSNQPQHF.

The J gene is TRBJ2-2, the V gene TRBV6-1; possibly TRBD2 for D (6 bases). Between the trimmed V and J ends, which lost 3 bases and 7 bases, there was a span of 12 bases. Germline V gene lookup returns CDR1 MNHNS and CDR2 SASEGT. This CDR3 is 14 amino acids long. The CDR3 region has the DNA TGTGCCAGCAGTGACCGGACTATTTACGGGGAGCTGTTTTTT. Protein product: CASSDRTIYGELFF.

CDR3 sequence reads: CAWSAKRQGFGNQPQHF. CDR3 in DNA: TGTGCCTGGAGTGCCAAACGACAGGGGTTTGGCAATCAGCCCCAGCATTTT. The J gene is TRBJ1-5, the V gene TRBV30, with 8 bases lining up with TRBD1. Germline V gives CDR1 GTSNPN, CDR2 SVGIG (reference sequence). The CDR3 totals 17 residues. The trim removed 1 base at V and 2 bases at J, leaving 10 bases unmatched.